This note documents a single TCR beta chain sequence. These data are taken from a study of blood T cell repertoires in COVID-19. Study-level background: Italy, Spain and the United States were the sources of the convalescent and acute COVID-19 samples.

Under the authors' procedure: How many nucleated cells were present was estimated from reference gene primer amplification. Profiled with immunoSEQ multiplex PCR; TCRdb holds only in-frame clones, not every one. The DNA was the basis for D and trimming; V, J and clone size are from that table. The top ten hold less than 9% of the sample, which has about 120,000 clones, 70% to 85% seen once. CDR3 size: 16 residues. After removal of 2 bases from V and 7 bases from J, the junction contained 10 bases not matched to a gene. Germline-derived CDR1 and CDR2 are LGHDT and YNNKEL (reference sequence). The chain links TRBV3-1 (or the pseudogene TRBV3-2) to TRBJ1-1, with TRBD1 matching 10 bases. The specimen was peripheral blood. This sequence was found in a man in his 70s with active or convalescent COVID-19. The CDR3 nucleotides read TGTGCCAGCAGCCAAAGGGACAGGGGCCGCCAGGGTGAAGCTTTCTTT. It is translated as CASSQRDRGRQGEAFF.